This T cell receptor (beta chain) came from a study of vaccination effects on CD4 cells after COVID-19. Assay used: immunoSEQ multiplex PCR; TCRdb lists only in-frame clones, some missing. The data contain about 22,000 clones, around 66% of them singletons. CDR3 size: 12 residues. V lost 2 bases, J lost 0 bases, and 2 bases lay in between. Per germline, CDR1 SGHRS and CDR2 YFSETQ. In the case of this clone: The antigen is unknown.

ViraFEST expansion of antigen-specific CD4+ T cells with viral peptide pools preceded sequencing. Subsequent to less than twelve days of culture, CD4+ T cells were isolated. Cultivation was performed at 1.5 million to 2 million PBMC per well with around 9.3 IU/ml IL-2 and about 10 ug/ml peptides added. The chain joins TRBV5-1 to TRBJ2-5; D is unresolved. The source is a human donor who received a COVID-19 vaccine. This specimen consisted of CD4+ T cells from PBMCs cultured with HCoV-229E spike peptides, obtained before COVID-19 vaccination. CDR3 sequence (DNA): TGCGCCAGCAGCTTCGACCAAGAGACCCAGTACTTC. Translated: CASSFDQETQYF. Full variable domain (outside the CDR3, taken from reference TRBV5-1 and TRBJ2-5): KAGVTQTPRYLIKTRGQQVTLSCSPISGHRSVSWYQQTPGQGLQFLFEYFSETQRNKGNFPGRFSGRQFSNSRSEMNVSTLELGDSALYLCASSFDQETQYFGPGTRLLVL.